This T cell receptor (beta chain) was sequenced during a study of tumor-infiltrating lymphocytes in primary liver carcinoma. Study information: Patients underwent resection of primary liver carcinoma.

The template, around 520 ng total RNA, yielded TCR beta cDNA made with a constant-region primer. Nested multiplex PCR, run for three rounds with slightly modified ARM-PCR, yielded TCR beta libraries. TRBV1-TRBV30 forward primers and a C-beta reverse primer were used in the first two PCR rounds, which each ran for approximately 11 cycles. TCRdb recomputed calls from the multiplex PCR reads with MiXCR, one row per CDR3 protein. The sample has roughly 330,000 distinct CDR3 sequences, approximately 64% seen once. Blood RNA was derived from unsorted whole blood, and germline DNA was extracted too. Chronic HBV infection, which was untreated, was present in the patients. The CDR3 is 16 amino acids.

This TCR derives from a man aged 35 to 55 with primary liver carcinoma and hepatitis B virus infection. Sequencing was carried out using peripheral blood. This chain connects TRBV21-1 to TRBJ1-2; TRBD1, the D gene given by the table, was not confirmed from the DNA. TRBV21-1 is a pseudogene locus. The CDR3 reads CASSKGLGQGGYGYTF. DNA of the CDR3: TGTGCCAGCAGCAAAGGTCTGGGACAGGGGGGCTATGGCTACACCTTC.